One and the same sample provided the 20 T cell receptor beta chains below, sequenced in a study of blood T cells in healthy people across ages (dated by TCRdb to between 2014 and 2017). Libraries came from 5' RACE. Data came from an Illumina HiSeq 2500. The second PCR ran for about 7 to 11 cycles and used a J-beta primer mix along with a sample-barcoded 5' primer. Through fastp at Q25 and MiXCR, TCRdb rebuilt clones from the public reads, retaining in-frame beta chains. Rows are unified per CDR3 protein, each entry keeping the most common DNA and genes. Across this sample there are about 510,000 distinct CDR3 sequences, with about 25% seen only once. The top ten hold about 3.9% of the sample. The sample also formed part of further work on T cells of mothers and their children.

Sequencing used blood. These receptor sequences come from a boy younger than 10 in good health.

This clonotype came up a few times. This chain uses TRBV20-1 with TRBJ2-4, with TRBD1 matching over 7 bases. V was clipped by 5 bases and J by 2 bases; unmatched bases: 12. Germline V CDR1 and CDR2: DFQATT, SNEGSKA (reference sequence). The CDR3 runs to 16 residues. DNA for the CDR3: TGCAGTGCTTTCCCGACGACAGGGATCACCAAAAACATTCAGTACTTC. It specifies CSAFPTTGITKNIQYF.

The CDR3 DNA reads as TGCGCCAGTTGCGGGAGGGATCCAACTAATGAAAAACTGTTTTTT. It is translated as CASCGRDPTNEKLFF. J is TRBJ1-4 and V is TRBV5-1, with D unclear. From germline, CDR1 is SGHRS and CDR2 YFSETQ. The V end was cut by 8 bases, the J end by 0 bases, with 14 bases between. This CDR3 is 15 amino acids long.

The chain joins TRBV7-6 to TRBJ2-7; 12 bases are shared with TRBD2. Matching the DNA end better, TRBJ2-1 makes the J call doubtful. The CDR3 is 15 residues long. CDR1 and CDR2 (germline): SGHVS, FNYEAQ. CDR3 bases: TGTGCCAGCAGCCCCGGACTAGCGGGACTTTCGGAGCAGTTCTTC. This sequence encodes CASSPGLAGLSEQFF.

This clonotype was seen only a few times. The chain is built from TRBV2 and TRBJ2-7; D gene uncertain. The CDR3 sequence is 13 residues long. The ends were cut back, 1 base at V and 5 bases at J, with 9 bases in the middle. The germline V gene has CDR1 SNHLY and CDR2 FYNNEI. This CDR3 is CASSEEGSDEQYF. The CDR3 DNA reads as TGTGCCAGCAGTGAAGAGGGTTCCGACGAGCAGTACTTC.

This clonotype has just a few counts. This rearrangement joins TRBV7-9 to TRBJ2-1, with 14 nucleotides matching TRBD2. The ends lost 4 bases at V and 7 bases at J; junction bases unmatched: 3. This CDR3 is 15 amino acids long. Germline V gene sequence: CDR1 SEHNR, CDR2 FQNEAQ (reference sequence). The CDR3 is CASSSGLAGDNEQFF. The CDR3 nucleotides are TGTGCCAGCAGCTCGGGACTAGCGGGGGATAATGAGCAGTTCTTC.

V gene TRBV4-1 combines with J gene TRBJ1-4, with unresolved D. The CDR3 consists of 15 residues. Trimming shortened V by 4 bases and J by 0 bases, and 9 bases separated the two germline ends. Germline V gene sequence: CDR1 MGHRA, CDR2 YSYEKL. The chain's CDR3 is CASSLRVATNEKLFF. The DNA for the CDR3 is TGCGCCAGCAGCCTTAGGGTTGCAACTAATGAAAAACTGTTTTTT.

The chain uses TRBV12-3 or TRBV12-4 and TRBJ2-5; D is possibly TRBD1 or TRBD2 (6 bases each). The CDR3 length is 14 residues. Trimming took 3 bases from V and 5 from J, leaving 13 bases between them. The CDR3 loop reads CASSFEGGRETQYF. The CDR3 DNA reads TGTGCCAGCAGTTTTGAAGGGGGGCGGGAGACCCAGTACTTC.

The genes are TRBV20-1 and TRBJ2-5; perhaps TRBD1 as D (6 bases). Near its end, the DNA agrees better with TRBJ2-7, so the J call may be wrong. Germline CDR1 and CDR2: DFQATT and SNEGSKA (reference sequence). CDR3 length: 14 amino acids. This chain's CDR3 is CSAEGTKSSYEQYF. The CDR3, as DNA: TGCAGTGCTGAAGGGACAAAGAGCTCCTACGAGCAGTACTTC.

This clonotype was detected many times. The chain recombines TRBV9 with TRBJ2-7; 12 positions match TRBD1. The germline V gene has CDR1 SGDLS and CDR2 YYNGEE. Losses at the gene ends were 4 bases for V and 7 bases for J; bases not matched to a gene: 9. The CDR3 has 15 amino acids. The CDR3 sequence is CASSPYGTGGREQYF. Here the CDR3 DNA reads TGTGCCAGCAGCCCGTACGGGACAGGGGGCCGGGAGCAGTACTTC.

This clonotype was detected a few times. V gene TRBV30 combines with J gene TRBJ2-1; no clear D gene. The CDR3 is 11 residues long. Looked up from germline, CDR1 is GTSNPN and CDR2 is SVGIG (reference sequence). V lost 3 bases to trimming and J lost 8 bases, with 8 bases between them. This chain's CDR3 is CAWSPGDEQFF. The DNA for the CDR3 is TGTGCCTGGAGCCCTGGCGATGAGCAGTTCTTC.

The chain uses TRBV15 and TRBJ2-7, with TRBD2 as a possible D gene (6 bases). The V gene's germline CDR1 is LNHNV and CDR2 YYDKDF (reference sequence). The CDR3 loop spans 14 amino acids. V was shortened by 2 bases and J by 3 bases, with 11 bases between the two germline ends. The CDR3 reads CATSRPSSDYEQYF. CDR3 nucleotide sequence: TGTGCCACCAGCAGACCTTCTAGCGACTACGAGCAGTACTTC.

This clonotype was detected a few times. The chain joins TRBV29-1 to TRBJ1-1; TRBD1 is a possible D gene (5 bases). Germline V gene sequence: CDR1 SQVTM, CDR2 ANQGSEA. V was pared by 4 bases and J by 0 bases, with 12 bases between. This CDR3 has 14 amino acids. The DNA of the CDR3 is TGCAGCGTTGCGCGTGGCAGGGTGAACACTGAAGCTTTCTTT. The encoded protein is CSVARGRVNTEAFF.

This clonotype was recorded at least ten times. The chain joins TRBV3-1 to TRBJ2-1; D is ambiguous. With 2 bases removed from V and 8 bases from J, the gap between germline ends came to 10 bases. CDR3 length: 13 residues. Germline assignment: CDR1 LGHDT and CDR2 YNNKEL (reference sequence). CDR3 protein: CASSQPPGDEQFF. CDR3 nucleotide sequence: TGTGCCAGCAGCCAACCCCCTGGCGATGAGCAGTTCTTC.

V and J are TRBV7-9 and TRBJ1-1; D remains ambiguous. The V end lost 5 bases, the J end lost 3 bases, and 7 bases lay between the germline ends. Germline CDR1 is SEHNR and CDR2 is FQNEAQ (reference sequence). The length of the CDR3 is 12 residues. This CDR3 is CASSQQDTEAFF. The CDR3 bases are TGTGCCAGCAGCCAGCAAGACACTGAAGCTTTCTTT.

The CDR3 nucleotides read TGTGCCAGCGCCTCGCCCCTAACTCGGGAGACCCAGTACTTC. Protein sequence: CASASPLTRETQYF. This chain joins TRBV12-3 or TRBV12-4 and TRBJ2-1; D is ambiguous. TRBJ2-5 matches the DNA end more closely, so the J call is doubtful. There are 14 residues in the CDR3.

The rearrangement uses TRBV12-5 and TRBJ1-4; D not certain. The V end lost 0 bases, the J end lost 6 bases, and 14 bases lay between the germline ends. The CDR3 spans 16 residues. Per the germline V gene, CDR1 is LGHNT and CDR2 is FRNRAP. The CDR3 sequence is CASGLVLAGFDEKLFF. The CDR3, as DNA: TGTGCTAGTGGTTTGGTACTTGCGGGGTTCGATGAAAAACTGTTTTTT.

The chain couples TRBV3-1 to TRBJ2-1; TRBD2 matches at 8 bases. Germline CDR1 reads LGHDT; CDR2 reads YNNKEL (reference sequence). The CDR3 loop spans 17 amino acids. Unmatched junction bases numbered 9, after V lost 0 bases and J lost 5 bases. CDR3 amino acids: CASSQDLSGSRHNEQFF. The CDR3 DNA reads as TGTGCCAGCAGCCAAGACCTCAGCGGGAGTCGCCACAATGAGCAGTTCTTC.

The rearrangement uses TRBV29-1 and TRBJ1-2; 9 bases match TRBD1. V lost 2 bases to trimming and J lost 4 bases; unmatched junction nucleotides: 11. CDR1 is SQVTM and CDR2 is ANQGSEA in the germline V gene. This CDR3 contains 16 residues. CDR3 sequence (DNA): TGCAGCGTTGAATTCGGTGGACAGGGGCCCCTCTATGGCTACACCTTC. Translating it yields CSVEFGGQGPLYGYTF.

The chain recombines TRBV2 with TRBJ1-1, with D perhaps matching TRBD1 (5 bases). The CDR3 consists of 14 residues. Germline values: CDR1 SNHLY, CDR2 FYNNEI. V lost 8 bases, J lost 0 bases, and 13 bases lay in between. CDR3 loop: CASLEQGLNTEAFF. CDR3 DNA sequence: TGTGCCAGCCTTGAGCAGGGCCTGAACACTGAAGCTTTCTTT.

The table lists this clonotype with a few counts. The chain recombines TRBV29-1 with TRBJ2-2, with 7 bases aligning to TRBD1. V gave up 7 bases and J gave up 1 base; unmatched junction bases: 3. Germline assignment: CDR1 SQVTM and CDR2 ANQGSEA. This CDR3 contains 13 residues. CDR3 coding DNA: TGCAGCGCTCGGACAGGGAACACCGGGGAGCTGTTTTTT. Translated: CSARTGNTGELFF.